This T cell receptor (beta chain) was obtained from a study of blood T cell repertoires in COVID-19. Overall study: Spain, Italy and the United States supplied samples that represented acute and convalescent COVID-19. In each case, the material was cDNA or gDNA derived from T cells, B-cell-depleted T cells, or PBMCs.

The CDR3 sequence is 15 residues long. The V gene end was trimmed by 1 base and the J gene end by 4 bases; junction bases not matched to a gene: 3. Per germline, CDR1 SGHRS and CDR2 YFSETQ. Study processing details: How many nucleated cells were present was estimated from reference gene primer amplification. Sequencing used immunoSEQ multiplex PCR; TCRdb keeps in-frame clones, though not all of them. Clonal size and the V and J genes are those of that table, whereas D and trimming came from the DNA. The table has about 400,000 clones, around 86% seen once; the top ten hold 2.5% to 3.5%. The specimen sequenced was peripheral blood. The chain employs TRBV5-1 and TRBJ2-1; 9 bases map to TRBD2. The source of this sequence is a human donor in a cohort sampled during active COVID-19. DNA for the CDR3: TGCGCCAGCAGCTTGAGTCTAGCGGGGTACAATGAGCAGTTCTTC. It is translated as CASSLSLAGYNEQFF.